The source of this T cell receptor beta chain is a study of spatial heterogeneity in lung cancer. In its sample, this clonotype was seen many times. Time point indicated: sample taken at primary tumor resection. Tumor, nontumor lung or frozen PBMC supplied whole RNA, sequenced without sorting. Every TCR cDNA molecule bore a unique molecular identifier. MiXCR, applied by TCRdb to the 5' RACE reads, yields one record per CDR3 protein. Of around 48,000 distinct CDR3 sequences listed, approximately 5.7% were seen once; the top ten hold around 10%. Sequenced here: PBMCs, sampled at surgery. The sequence derives from a male donor with early-stage non-small cell lung cancer.

This chain's CDR3 is CAGTGNSYEQYF. CDR3 nucleotide sequence: TGTGCCGGAACCGGGAACTCCTACGAGCAGTACTTC. The chain uses TRBV6-2 or TRBV6-3 and TRBJ2-7, with D maybe TRBD2 (5 bases). Germline V gene sequence: CDR1 MNHEY, CDR2 SVGEGT. The CDR3 covers 12 residues. V was trimmed by 11 bases and J by 0 bases, leaving 11 bases between them.